Listed here is a single TCR beta chain. This clonotype was counted many times. There is no known antigen for this receptor. Within one base of it there is no much larger clone, and no base qualities were kept. Trimmed from V: 4 bases; trimmed from J: 7 bases; junction bases lacking a gene match: 11. From the cysteine through the phenylalanine, the CDR3 covers 15 amino acids. Only the CDR3 DNA is retained, 45 bases long and in frame from the first base. The CDR1 and CDR2 encoded by the germline V gene (reference sequence) are DFQATT and SNEGSKA. The data were taken from a study of neurological immune-mediated disorders (dated by TCRdb to the late 2010s). Regarding the study in general: Peripheral blood TCR-beta repertoires from HTLV-I-associated myelopathy (HAM/TSP) patients, multiple sclerosis patients and healthy controls were compared by UMI-based sequencing. The cohort comprised about 71 subjects: around 15 HAM/TSP patients, approximately 34 multiple sclerosis patients and around 20 healthy controls. The roughly 110 TCR-beta libraries included longitudinal samples, technical triplicates and paired sorted CD4+ and CD8+ T-cell subsets alongside PBMC samples. Longitudinal HAM/TSP and healthy donors had 3 time-points each (3-40 month intervals).

Taken with the paper, the label for time point translates to: longitudinal time-point 3. Blood bank volunteers in Maryland, USA served as the healthy controls. For the unsorted PBMC libraries, 2 million PBMCs were stored in RNAlater at -80 degrees C until RNA extraction and were used to generate the libraries. Peripheral blood was subjected to Ficoll-Hypaque density gradient centrifugation to isolate PBMCs, which were then cryopreserved in liquid nitrogen. To synthesize cDNA, template-switch 5'RACE was performed with a primer carrying a 10-nucleotide random unique molecular identifier so that each TCR transcript was tagged. Each sequencing run produced over 160 million TCR-beta sequences covering 15-18 subjects. Total RNA was extracted with the RNeasy kit. The KAPA Real-time Library Amplification kit was used to amplify TCR-beta VDJ regions with primers for the TCR constant region and the 5'RACE anchor. Sample indexes and Illumina adaptors were added in a first PCR, after which library yield was increased in a second PCR. After Ampure bead purification, the roughly 650 bp TCR product was size-selected on a 2% E-gel SizeSelection system. Before pooling, library quality was assessed on a Bioanalyzer, concentration was determined with Qubit, and library quantification was performed with the Kapa Library Quantification kit. An Illumina HiSeq 2500 was used to sequence the libraries paired-end at 2 x 150 bp. To increase sequence diversity, roughly 24-32% phiX was spiked into each library pool. For the original study's pipeline: The quality-filtered reads were processed with the UMI-based MiGEC pipeline, whose error correction step removed more than 80% of the raw TCR sequences. IMGT germline references were used for aligning VDJ genes, and each clonotype was defined as a unique CDR3 amino acid sequence together with its V-J genes. Clonal expansion, Shannon diversity and CDR3 relatedness were evaluated with VDJtools (CalcPairwiseDistances, ClusterSamples), while phylogenetic trees were built in CLCbio workbench. A clone was classed as expanded if it had 8 or more unique UMIs, a cutoff based on coefficient-of-variation modelling across technical triplicates. TCRdb itself trimmed the public reads at Q25 with fastp, ran MiXCR and retained productive beta chains. One record per CDR3 amino acid sequence lists the most common genes and DNA. The V and J calls follow TCRdb's processing rather than the paper's. Across this sample there are approximately 50,000 distinct CDR3 sequences, with 7% to 9% seen only once. The ten largest clones take up under 2% of the sample.

The full study reports these points: TCR clonal expansion was highest in HAM/TSP patients and lowest in MS patients, with MS patients falling below even healthy controls. No identical CDR3 amino acid sequences were found to be shared among expanded clones across subjects, suggesting that TCR-beta repertoires were private in all groups.

This chain is built from TRBV20-1 and TRBJ2-3, with TRBD1 matching 10 junction bases. Source material: PBMCs. The clonotype originates from a woman aged 40 to 49 in good health. The nucleotide sequence reads as follows: TGCAGTGCTACTACAGGACAGGGGGAAACCAATACGCAGTATTTT. This codes for CSATTGQGETNTQYF.